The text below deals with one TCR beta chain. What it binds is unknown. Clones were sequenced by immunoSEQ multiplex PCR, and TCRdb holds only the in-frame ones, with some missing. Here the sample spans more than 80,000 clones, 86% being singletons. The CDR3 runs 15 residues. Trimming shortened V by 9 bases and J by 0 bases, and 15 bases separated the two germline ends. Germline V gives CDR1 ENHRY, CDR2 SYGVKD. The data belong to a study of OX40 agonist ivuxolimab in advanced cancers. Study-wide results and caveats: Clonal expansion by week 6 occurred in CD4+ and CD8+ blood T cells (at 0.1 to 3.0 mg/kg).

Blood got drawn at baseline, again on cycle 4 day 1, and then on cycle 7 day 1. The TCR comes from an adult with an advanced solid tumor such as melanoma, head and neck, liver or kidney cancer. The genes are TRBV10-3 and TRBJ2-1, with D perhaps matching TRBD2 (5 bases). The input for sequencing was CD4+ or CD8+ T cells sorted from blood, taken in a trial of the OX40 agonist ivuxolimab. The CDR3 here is CAIGGLNSSYNEQFF. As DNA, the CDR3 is TGTGCCATAGGAGGCTTAAACAGCTCCTACAATGAGCAGTTCTTC.